Below are 18 T cell receptor beta chains sequenced from a single sample in a study of blood T cell repertoires in COVID-19. TCRdb's table, derived via immunoSEQ multiplex PCR, lists solely in-frame clones and lacks some. The profile shows over 450,000 clones, about 88% of them singletons. The sequenced sample was peripheral blood. All receptors derive from a woman aged 50 to 60 with COVID-19, enrolled during active disease.

V gene TRBV19 combines with J gene TRBJ2-7; 9 nucleotides line up with TRBD1. The trim removed 7 bases at V and 1 base at J, leaving 8 bases unmatched. Germline-derived CDR1 and CDR2 are LNHDA and SQIVND (reference sequence). The CDR3 is 15 amino acids. CDR3 sequence (DNA): TGTGCCAGTAATGGGCCGGGACAGGGATCCTACGAGCAGTACTTC. Translated, it gives CASNGPGQGSYEQYF.

J is TRBJ2-1 and V is TRBV19; 8 positions agree with TRBD1. CDR1 and CDR2 from the germline V gene are LNHDA and SQIVND (reference sequence). The CDR3 runs 14 residues. J gave up 7 bases and V 1 base, and 3 bases lay outside the gene matches. The CDR3: CASSIADRGNEQFF. Written as DNA, the CDR3 is TGTGCCAGTAGTATAGCTGACAGGGGTAATGAGCAGTTCTTC.

This chain uses TRBV7-8 with TRBJ2-7; weak D call: TRBD1 (5 bases). Germline CDR1 is SGHVS and CDR2 is FQNEAQ. This CDR3 has 12 amino acids. V was shortened by 3 bases and J by 4 bases, with 7 bases between the two germline ends. In DNA form, the CDR3 reads TGTGCCAGCAGCTTCCCAGGGTACGAGCAGTACTTC. Encoded protein: CASSFPGYEQYF.

V gene TRBV29-1 combines with J gene TRBJ1-2, with 12 bases fitting TRBD1. Germline assignment: CDR1 SQVTM and CDR2 ANQGSEA. The CDR3 extends over 13 amino acids. The ends lost 7 bases at V and 4 bases at J; junction bases unmatched: 4. CDR3 sequence reads: CSAGTGGSYGYTF. For the CDR3, the DNA is TGCAGCGCCGGGACAGGGGGCTCCTATGGCTACACCTTC. The variable domain in full, with the rest retrieved from reference TRBV29-1 and TRBJ1-2, is SAVISQKPSRDICQRGTSLTIQCQVDSQVTMMFWYRQQPGQSLTLIATANQGSEATYESGFVIDKFPISRPNLTFSTLTVSNMSPEDSSIYLCSAGTGGSYGYTFGSGTRLTVV.

The rearrangement uses TRBV5-1 and TRBJ2-7, with 7 bases lining up with TRBD2. The V segment lost 4 bases and the J segment 0 bases; nucleotides outside the gene matches: 7. Germline V lookup: CDR1 SGHRS, CDR2 YFSETQ. The CDR3 covers 15 residues. The CDR3 here is CASSPSGAPSYEQYF. CDR3 bases: TGCGCCAGCAGCCCGAGCGGGGCTCCCTCCTACGAGCAGTACTTC.

This clone was observed a handful of times. This chain connects TRBV7-9 to TRBJ1-1; no firm D call. Germline CDR1 SEHNR, CDR2 FQNEAQ (reference sequence). V was trimmed by 5 bases and J by 10 bases, leaving 14 bases between them. The length of the CDR3 is 12 residues. For the CDR3, the DNA is TGTGCCAGCAGCCTCACATCCTCTGGAGCTTTCTTT. Encoded protein: CASSLTSSGAFF. Full variable domain (remainder filled in from reference TRBV7-9 and TRBJ1-1): DTGVSQNPRHKITKRGQNVTFRCDPISEHNRLYWYRQTLGQGPEFLTYFQNEAQLEKSRLLSDRFSAERPKGSFSTLEIQRTEQGDSAMYLCASSLTSSGAFFGQGTRLTVV.

V is TRBV24-1 and J is TRBJ2-7, with 8 bases matching TRBD1. The junction had 4 bases not matched to a gene; V was cut back by 8 bases and J by 2 bases. The CDR3 is 13 amino acids. Germline V CDR1 and CDR2: KGHDR, SFDVKD. CDR3 residues: CATKGQGPYEQYF. The CDR3 region has the DNA TGTGCCACCAAAGGACAGGGCCCCTACGAGCAGTACTTC.

V usage is TRBV12-3 or TRBV12-4 and J usage is TRBJ1-1; 10 nucleotides match TRBD1. Trimming took 8 bases from V and 4 from J; bases not matched to a gene: 4. The CDR3 covers 13 residues. The DNA for the CDR3 is TGTGCCAGCCGAAGACAGGGGGCCACTGAAGCTTTCTTT. As protein: CASRRQGATEAFF.

The V gene is TRBV29-1, the J gene TRBJ2-3; 11 nucleotides line up with TRBD1. V trimming: 7 bases; J trimming: 4 bases; junction bases outside the gene matches: 4. The CDR3 is made up of 13 amino acids. CDR1 is SQVTM and CDR2 is ANQGSEA in the germline V gene. The CDR3 region is CSAPGQGADTQYF. CDR3 DNA: TGCAGCGCCCCGGGACAGGGGGCAGATACGCAGTATTTT.

With respect to this clone: Other DNA sequences within the sample encode an identical CDR3. The chain uses TRBV5-1 and TRBJ2-3; 12 nucleotides line up with TRBD2. The V gene's germline CDR1 is SGHRS and CDR2 YFSETQ. The CDR3 loop spans 15 amino acids. Losses at the gene ends were 6 bases for V and 5 bases for J; bases not matched to a gene: 7. The CDR3 sequence is CASTPLAGGGDTQYF. In DNA form, the CDR3 reads TGCGCCAGCACCCCACTAGCGGGGGGCGGAGATACGCAGTATTTT.

The V call is TRBV30, the J call TRBJ1-4, with D hard to call. V was trimmed by 3 bases and J by 8 bases, leaving 13 bases between them. Germline lookup yields CDR1 GTSNPN and CDR2 SVGIG (reference sequence). The CDR3 extends over 13 amino acids. The CDR3 loop is CAWRTRGLEKLFF. CDR3 sequence (DNA): TGTGCCTGGAGAACCAGAGGTTTGGAAAAACTGTTTTTT.

The chain recombines TRBV5-1 with TRBJ1-5; maybe TRBD1 (6 bases). This CDR3 comprises 14 residues. Trimming took 3 bases from V and 2 from J, leaving 9 bases between them. The germline CDR1 and CDR2 sequences are SGHRS and YFSETQ. The CDR3 DNA sequence: TGCGCCAGCAGCTGGGAGGGGGGCAATCAGCCCCAGCATTTT. Protein: CASSWEGGNQPQHF.

V usage is TRBV5-1 and J usage is TRBJ1-1, with D maybe TRBD1 (6 bases). This CDR3 is built from 14 residues. The germline V and J ends were trimmed by 2 bases and 4 bases, with 12 bases remaining between them. Per germline, CDR1 SGHRS and CDR2 YFSETQ. Here the CDR3 DNA reads TGCGCCAGCAGCTTCGTACAGGGATCCACTGAAGCTTTCTTT. This gives the protein CASSFVQGSTEAFF.

J is TRBJ1-2 and V is TRBV20-1, with a tentative D call TRBD1 (5 bases). This CDR3 is 10 amino acids long. Trimming removed 5 bases from V and 7 bases from J, with 8 bases in between. Germline assignment: CDR1 DFQATT and CDR2 SNEGSKA (reference sequence). The CDR3 protein is CSAAQGGYTF. In DNA form, the CDR3 reads TGCAGTGCTGCGCAGGGTGGCTACACCTTC.

This chain links TRBV12-5 with TRBJ1-3, with D possibly being TRBD1 (5 bases). This CDR3 has 15 amino acids. Germline V CDR1 and CDR2: LGHNT, FRNRAP. Between the trimmed V and J ends, which lost 6 bases and 0 bases, there was a span of 12 bases. The CDR3 DNA sequence: TGTGCTAGTGGCCGACAGTCTTCCTCTGGAAACACCATATATTTT. Translation: CASGRQSSSGNTIYF.

This clone was picked up a small number of times. The chain employs TRBV5-8 and TRBJ1-1; D gene unclear. V was shortened by 0 bases and J by 0 bases, with 6 bases between the two germline ends. Per germline, CDR1 SGHTS and CDR2 YDEGEE. The CDR3 totals 14 residues. CDR3 protein: CASSLVSVNTEAFF. DNA of the CDR3: TGTGCCAGCAGCTTGGTATCTGTGAACACTGAAGCTTTCTTT.

The chain has TRBV3-1 (or the pseudogene TRBV3-2) and TRBJ2-1; 8 positions match TRBD1. Trimming cost V 1 base and J 8 bases; bases outside gene matches: 4. CDR3 length: 14 residues. CDR1 LGHDT and CDR2 YNNKEL come from the germline V gene (reference sequence). CDR3: CASSQARQGYEQFF. CDR3 DNA sequence: TGTGCCAGCAGCCAAGCCCGACAGGGGTATGAGCAGTTCTTC.

The chain links TRBV19 to TRBJ2-1; 9 bases are a match to TRBD2. Germline-derived CDR1 and CDR2 are LNHDA and SQIVND (reference sequence). The V segment lost 8 bases and the J segment 3 bases; nucleotides outside the gene matches: 5. The CDR3 totals 14 residues. The CDR3 loop reads CASFKRGDYNEQFF. Here the CDR3 DNA reads TGTGCCAGTTTTAAGCGGGGGGACTACAATGAGCAGTTCTTC.